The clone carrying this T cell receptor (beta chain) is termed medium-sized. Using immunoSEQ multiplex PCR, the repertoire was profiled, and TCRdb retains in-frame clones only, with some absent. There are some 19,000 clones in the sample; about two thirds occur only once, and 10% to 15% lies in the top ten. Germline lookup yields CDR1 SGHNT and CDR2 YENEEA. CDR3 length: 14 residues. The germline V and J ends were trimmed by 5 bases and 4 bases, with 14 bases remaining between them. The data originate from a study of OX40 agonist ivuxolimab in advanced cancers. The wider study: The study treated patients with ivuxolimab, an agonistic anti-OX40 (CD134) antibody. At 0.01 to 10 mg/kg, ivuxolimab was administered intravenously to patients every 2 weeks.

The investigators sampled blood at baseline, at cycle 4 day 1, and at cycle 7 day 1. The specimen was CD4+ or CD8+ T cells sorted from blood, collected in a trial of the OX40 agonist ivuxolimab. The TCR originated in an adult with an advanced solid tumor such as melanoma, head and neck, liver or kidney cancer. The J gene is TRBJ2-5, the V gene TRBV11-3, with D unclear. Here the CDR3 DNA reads TGTGCCAGCAGCCATGGGGTAGGGTCAGAGACCCAGTACTTC. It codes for CASSHGVGSETQYF.